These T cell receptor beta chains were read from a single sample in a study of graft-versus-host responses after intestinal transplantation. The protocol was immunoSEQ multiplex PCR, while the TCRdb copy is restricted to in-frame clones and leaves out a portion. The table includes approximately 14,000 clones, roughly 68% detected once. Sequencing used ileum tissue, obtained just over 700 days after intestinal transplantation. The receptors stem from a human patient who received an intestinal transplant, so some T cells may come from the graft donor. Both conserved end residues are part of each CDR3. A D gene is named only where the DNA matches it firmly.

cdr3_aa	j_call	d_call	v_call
CASSYSGLAVYNEQFF	TRBJ2-1	TRBD2	TRBV6-5
CASSFRAVQETQYF	TRBJ2-5	-	TRBV7-9
CASSANRGLNTEAFF	TRBJ1-1	TRBD1	TRBV4-3
CASSQDRFPGGNTDTQYF	TRBJ2-3	TRBD2	TRBV4-1
CASSLAAFPDGSSYEQYF	TRBJ2-7	-	TRBV5-1
CASSLYRDRGDDGQFF	TRBJ2-1	TRBD1	TRBV5-6
CASSGTGKRAFQETQYF	TRBJ2-5	TRBD1	TRBV28
CASSFPGGTNYGYTF	TRBJ1-2	TRBD1	TRBV7-9
CAWSVLGGAGNSPLHF	TRBJ1-6	-	TRBV30
CASSLGHLNEKLFF	TRBJ1-4	-	TRBV11-2
CASSRTGTEAFF	TRBJ1-1	TRBD1	TRBV5-1
CASSEYFGEANEKPFF	TRBJ1-4	-	TRBV25-1
CASSFPGRSVNTEAFF	TRBJ1-1	-	TRBV7-9
CASSSGVQETQYF	TRBJ2-5	-	TRBV11-3
CASSEGTSLYEQYF	TRBJ2-7	TRBD2	TRBV2
CAIKHSGETQYF	TRBJ2-5	-	TRBV10-3
CARFVDTQYF	TRBJ2-3	-	TRBV7-2
CASIESGYSNQPQHF	TRBJ1-5	-	TRBV6-1
CASSARQGRNTEAFF	TRBJ1-1	TRBD1	TRBV5-6
CASSGRIGTLGGETQYF	TRBJ2-5	-	TRBV9
CASGRDGQDGYEQYF	TRBJ2-7	TRBD1	TRBV7-8
CASSPRSGGNTEAFF	TRBJ1-1	TRBD1	TRBV18
CASSLEDRMVVTDTQYF	TRBJ2-3	TRBD1	TRBV28
CASSFTRGQNTEAFF	TRBJ1-1	-	TRBV28
CASSKTGDTEAFF	TRBJ1-1	TRBD1	TRBV2
CASRARYGDEQFF	TRBJ2-1	-	TRBV2
CATGGPGDTEAFF	TRBJ1-1	-	TRBV15
CASSMTGNTEAFF	TRBJ1-1	TRBD1	TRBV7-9
CASTLLGDSYEQYF	-	-	TRBV5-8
CASSFVLALPYNEQFF	TRBJ2-1	TRBD2	TRBV28
CASSLSSRGRHYNSPLHF	TRBJ1-6	-	TRBV5-8